This TCR beta chain was captured in a study of blood T cell repertoires in COVID-19. Per the original data handling: Amplification from reference gene primers served as the basis for estimated nucleated cell counts. Sequenced by immunoSEQ multiplex PCR; TCRdb stores in-frame clones only, minus some. V and J calls and clone size come straight from that table; D and trimming were deduced from the DNA. The data show 380,000 or so clones, around 87% seen once. This CDR3 has 20 residues. The V and J ends lost 0 bases and 4 bases, in that order; junction bases with no gene match: 14. Germline CDR1 reads LNHNV; CDR2 reads YYDKDF (reference sequence). Enrollees, roughly 18 to 90 years old, lived in about two dozen US areas. Categorization into cohorts depended on clinical history that participants reported.

V usage is TRBV15 and J usage is TRBJ2-2; 10 bases match TRBD2. Sequenced sample: PBMCs or T cells enriched from blood (not recorded which). The source is a woman between 25 and 40 years old with acute COVID-19. The CDR3 region is CATSRDATSSGGTRTGELFF. DNA of the CDR3: TGTGCCACCAGCAGAGATGCGACAAGTAGCGGGGGGACTCGCACCGGGGAGCTGTTTTTT.